Listed below are T cell receptor beta chains from one sample, sequenced in a study of blood T cell repertoires in COVID-19. Profiling relied on immunoSEQ multiplex PCR, and the TCRdb table lists in-frame clones only, not all of them. The table includes approximately 300,000 clones, roughly nine tenths detected once. Input material: PBMCs or T cells enriched from blood (not recorded which). These receptors originate from a man aged 55 to 70 who had recovered from COVID-19. Each CDR3 is given with its conserved first and last residue. A D gene is named only where the DNA matches it firmly. Part of the rows lack a size; the others show once, few, many or a class for expanded clones.

size,D,J,V,CDR3,DNA
-,-,TRBJ2-1,TRBV5-1,CASSLGGHEQFF,TGCGCCAGCAGCTTGGGGGGCCATGAGCAGTTCTTC
-,-,TRBJ2-5,TRBV11-3,CASTPGGSRRETQYF,TGTGCCAGCACCCCTGGGGGCAGCCGGAGGGAGACCCAGTACTTC
-,TRBD2,TRBJ2-1,TRBV6-4,CASSLRGEGLAYNEQFF,TGTGCCAGCAGCCTCCGGGGGGAGGGCCTGGCATACAATGAGCAGTTCTTC
-,-,TRBJ1-3,TRBV19,CASSPRTASGNTIYF,TGTGCCAGTAGTCCGAGGACAGCCTCTGGAAACACCATATATTTT
-,TRBD1,TRBJ1-1,TRBV4-2,CASTPAGGITEAFF,TGTGCCAGCACCCCGGCAGGGGGCATCACTGAAGCTTTCTTT
-,TRBD1,TRBJ1-6,TRBV12-3/TRBV12-4,CASSFQGVSPLHF,TGTGCCAGCAGTTTCCAGGGGGTATCACCCCTCCACTTT
-,TRBD2,TRBJ2-1,TRBV19,CASSIFAGGFPPLSSYNEQFF,TGTGCCAGTAGTATCTTTGCGGGAGGTTTTCCCCCACTCAGCTCCTACAATGAGCAGTTCTTC
once,TRBD2,TRBJ2-1,TRBV10-3,CAIGGGNANEQFF,TGTGCCATCGGGGGGGGTAATGCAAATGAGCAGTTCTTC
-,-,TRBJ2-2,TRBV11-3,CASSLRAGELFF,TGTGCCAGCAGCTTACGGGCCGGGGAGCTGTTTTTT
-,TRBD1,TRBJ1-6,TRBV19,CASSSGTGVNSPLHF,TGTGCCAGTAGTTCGGGGACAGGGGTTAATTCACCCCTCCACTTT
once,TRBD1,TRBJ1-5,TRBV2,CASRTDRGSNQPQHF,TGTGCCAGCAGGACCGACAGGGGGAGCAATCAGCCCCAGCATTTT
-,TRBD1,TRBJ2-6,TRBV4-3,CASRQSSGTGNSGANVLTF,TGCGCCAGCAGGCAAAGTTCCGGGACAGGGAACTCTGGGGCCAACGTCCTGACTTTC
-,-,TRBJ1-1,TRBV9,CASSVGVGGVTEAFF,TGTGCCAGCAGCGTAGGGGTTGGAGGGGTCACTGAAGCTTTCTTT
-,-,TRBJ1-1,TRBV18,CASSPPSGGSEAFF,TGTGCCAGCTCACCACCGTCGGGGGGCTCTGAAGCTTTCTTT
-,-,TRBJ2-2,TRBV7-2,CASSLPTRRTGELFF,TGTGCCAGCAGCTTGCCGACTCGACGAACCGGGGAGCTGTTTTTT
-,TRBD1,TRBJ1-1,TRBV25-1,CASSELTTGMAFF,TGTGCCAGCAGTGAATTAACGACAGGGATGGCTTTCTTT
-,-,TRBJ1-1,TRBV21-1,CASSKAREHRKGSTEAFF,TGTGCCAGCAGCAAAGCGAGGGAACACCGGAAAGGGAGCACTGAAGCTTTCTTT
-,TRBD1,TRBJ1-5,TRBV6-1,CASSGDRGGRNQPQHF,TGTGCCAGCAGTGGAGACAGGGGTGGGAGGAATCAGCCCCAGCATTTT
-,TRBD1,TRBJ2-7,TRBV5-4,CASSLESGTGSLEQYF,TGTGCCAGCAGCTTGGAATCCGGGACAGGGTCTCTCGAGCAGTACTTC
-,-,TRBJ1-1,TRBV4-1,CASSPLQGSRNTEAFF,TGCGCCAGCAGCCCACTACAGGGCTCTCGGAACACTGAAGCTTTCTTT
-,-,TRBJ2-1,TRBV30,CAWDQDNEQFF,TGTGCCTGGGACCAGGACAATGAGCAGTTCTTC
-,-,TRBJ2-3,TRBV3-1/TRBV3-2,CASSQVDGWTSTDTQYF,TGTGCCAGCAGCCAAGTGGATGGTTGGACAAGCACAGATACGCAGTATTTT
-,TRBD1,TRBJ1-3,TRBV2,CASRHPGQGFFANTIYF,TGTGCCAGCAGACACCCGGGACAGGGATTTTTCGCAAACACCATATATTTT
-,-,TRBJ1-1,TRBV29-1,CSVGGAGARTEAFF,TGCAGCGTTGGAGGGGCAGGGGCGCGGACTGAAGCTTTCTTT
-,-,TRBJ1-1,TRBV20-1,CSASRSMNTEAFF,TGCAGTGCTAGTCGCAGTATGAACACTGAAGCTTTCTTT
-,-,TRBJ1-1,TRBV14,CASSPHINTEAFF,TGTGCCAGCAGCCCTCACATAAACACTGAAGCTTTCTTT
-,-,TRBJ2-7,TRBV6-5,CASSYSGLQTYEQYF,TGTGCCAGCAGTTACTCGGGACTCCAAACCTACGAGCAGTACTTC
-,TRBD1,TRBJ2-1,TRBV27,CASSLSGSQGASEQFF,TGTGCCAGCAGTTTATCAGGGAGCCAGGGGGCGAGTGAGCAGTTCTTC
-,TRBD1,TRBJ2-1,TRBV5-4,CASSSDRETNEQFF,TGTGCCAGCAGTTCGGACAGGGAGACCAATGAGCAGTTCTTC
-,-,TRBJ2-2,TRBV10-1,CASSPSRNTGELFF,TGCGCCAGCAGCCCCAGTCGAAACACCGGGGAGCTGTTTTTT
once,TRBD1,TRBJ2-7,TRBV19,CASSSGQATYEQYF,TGTGCCAGTAGTAGCGGACAGGCGACCTACGAGCAGTACTTC
-,TRBD1,TRBJ1-1,TRBV15,CATSSQTGWDTEAFF,TGTGCCACCAGCAGCCAGACAGGGTGGGATACTGAAGCTTTCTTT
-,-,TRBJ1-6,TRBV5-1,CASSLEQDRNSPLHF,TGCGCCAGCAGCTTGGAGCAGGATCGGAATTCACCCCTCCACTTT
-,TRBD1,TRBJ1-3,TRBV5-4,CASSLSGQDHLSGNTIYF,TGTGCCAGCAGCCTATCTGGACAGGACCATCTCTCTGGAAACACCATATATTTT
-,-,TRBJ2-1,TRBV10-3,CAISATGIEQFF,TGTGCCATCAGTGCGACGGGGATTGAGCAGTTCTTC
-,TRBD2,TRBJ2-7,TRBV4-3,CASSQYYGGSYEQYF,TGCGCCAGCAGCCAATACTACGGGGGGTCCTACGAGCAGTACTTC
-,-,TRBJ1-2,TRBV12-3/TRBV12-4,CASKPDSPASDTF,TGTGCCAGCAAACCCGACAGCCCCGCATCTGATACTTTC
-,-,TRBJ1-2,TRBV18,CASSPPSEGAYGYTF,TGTGCCAGCTCACCACCGAGCGAGGGTGCCTATGGCTACACCTTC
once,-,TRBJ1-3,TRBV7-2,CASSLVPGEGNTIYF,TGTGCCAGCAGCTTAGTTCCCGGTGAAGGAAACACCATATATTTT
-,-,TRBJ1-5,TRBV3-1/TRBV3-2,CASSQMQAQPQHF,TGTGCCAGCAGCCAAATGCAAGCCCAGCCCCAGCATTTT
once,TRBD1,TRBJ1-5,TRBV2,CASSAGQGHQPQHF,TGTGCCAGCAGTGCGGGACAGGGACATCAGCCCCAGCATTTT
-,TRBD1,TRBJ1-5,TRBV19,CASSQQGAGNQPQHF,TGTGCCAGTAGTCAACAGGGGGCTGGCAATCAGCCCCAGCATTTT
-,TRBD1,TRBJ2-1,TRBV4-1,CASSQDLGQGAVYNEQFF,TGCGCCAGCAGCCAAGATTTGGGACAGGGGGCTGTTTACAATGAGCAGTTCTTC
-,-,TRBJ2-5,TRBV7-2,CASSLRDQKETQYF,TGTGCCAGCAGCTTGCGGGACCAAAAAGAGACCCAGTACTTC
-,-,TRBJ2-1,TRBV15,CATSTRASSYNEQFF,TGTGCCACCAGCACCAGGGCGAGCTCCTACAATGAGCAGTTCTTC